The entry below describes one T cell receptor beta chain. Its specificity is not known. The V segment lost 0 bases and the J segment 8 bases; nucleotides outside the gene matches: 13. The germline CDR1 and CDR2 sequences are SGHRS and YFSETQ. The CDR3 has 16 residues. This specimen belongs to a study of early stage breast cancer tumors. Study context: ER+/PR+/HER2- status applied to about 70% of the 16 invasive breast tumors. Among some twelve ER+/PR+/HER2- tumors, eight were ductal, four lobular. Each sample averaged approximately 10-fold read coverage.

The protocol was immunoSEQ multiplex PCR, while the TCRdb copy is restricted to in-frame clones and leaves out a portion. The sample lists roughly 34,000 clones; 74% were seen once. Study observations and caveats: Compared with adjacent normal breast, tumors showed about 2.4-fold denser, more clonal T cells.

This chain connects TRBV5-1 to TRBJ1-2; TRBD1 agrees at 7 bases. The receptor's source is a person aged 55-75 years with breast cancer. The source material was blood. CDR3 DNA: TGCGCCAGCAGCTTGGGAGATTCACAGGGGAAGTTAGGCTACACCTTC. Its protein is CASSLGDSQGKLGYTF.